The rows below give T cell receptor beta chains drawn from one sample of a study of regulatory T cells in long-lasting Graves disease. TCRdb itself ran the multiplex PCR reads through MiXCR, one entry per CDR3 protein. The sample consists of under 300,000 distinct CDR3 sequences, 18% of them appearing once. The specimen comprised peripheral blood mononuclear cells (PBMCs), sampled at new diagnosis, from a patient treated with antithyroid drugs. Source of these receptors: a female donor with Graves disease. Both conserved end residues are part of each CDR3. D genes are given only for firm matches. Size is stated for part of the rows, as once, few or many counts, or as a class when the clone is expanded.

15	NA	TRBV20-1	many	TRBJ2-7	CSARDSAGLLNEQYF	TGCAGTGCTAGAGATTCTGCAGGGTTACTGAACGAGCAGTACTTC
15	NA	TRBV4-3	many	TRBJ1-4	CASSQEGQGNEKLFF	TGCGCCAGCAGCCAAGAGGGGCAGGGGAATGAAAAACTGTTTTTT
15	TRBD2	TRBV7-6	many	TRBJ2-2	CASSFFGRPTGELFF	TGTGCCAGCAGCTTTTTCGGGAGGCCCACCGGGGAGCTGTTTTTT
14	TRBD1	TRBV18	many	TRBJ1-4	CASSPPGQGEKLFF	TGTGCCAGCTCACCGCCGGGACAGGGTGAAAAACTGTTTTTT
16	TRBD2	TRBV7-9	many	TRBJ2-7	CASSPKAPSGAYEQYF	TGTGCCAGCAGCCCAAAGGCCCCTAGCGGCGCCTACGAGCAGTACTTC
11	NA	TRBV12-3/TRBV12-4	many	TRBJ1-1	CASSWGTEAFF	TGTGCCAGCAGTTGGGGGACTGAAGCTTTCTTT
15	TRBD2	TRBV24-1	NA	TRBJ2-5	CATSDDLAGVETQYF	TGTGCCACCAGCGACGATCTAGCGGGAGTAGAGACCCAGTACTTC
14	NA	TRBV20-1	many	TRBJ2-7	CSAPGGAQFSEQYF	TGCAGTGCTCCCGGCGGGGCCCAGTTTTCAGAGCAGTACTTC
16	NA	TRBV20-1	many	TRBJ2-5	CSARDWPDSLQETQYF	TGCAGTGCTAGAGATTGGCCGGACTCCCTACAAGAGACCCAGTACTTC
13	NA	TRBV28	once	TRBJ2-1	CASRKDPSNEQFF	TGTGCCAGCCGAAAAGACCCCTCGAATGAGCAGTTCTTC
12	NA	TRBV11-3	NA	TRBJ2-7	CASGRASYEQYF	TGTGCCAGCGGCAGGGCCTCCTACGAGCAGTACTTC
12	NA	TRBV6-1	NA	TRBJ1-2	CASSALGAHYTF	TGTGCCAGCAGCGCACTCGGGGCCCACTACACCTTC
13	NA	TRBV6-2/TRBV6-3	many	TRBJ2-7	CASSFSIRDLNYF	TGTGCCAGCAGCTTTTCTATCCGGGACCTTAACTACTTC
14	NA	TRBV12-3/TRBV12-4	many	TRBJ2-5	CASSNSPLEETQYF	TGTGCCAGCAGCAATTCCCCGTTGGAAGAGACCCAGTACTTC
15	NA	TRBV2	NA	TRBJ2-3	CASSPRVWGRDTQYF	TGTGCCAGCAGCCCCCGCGTGTGGGGCAGAGATACGCAGTATTTT
14	NA	TRBV19	many	TRBJ1-2	CASVTYQGNYGYTF	TGTGCCAGCGTAACGTATCAGGGCAACTATGGCTACACCTTC
13	TRBD1	TRBV7-9	many	TRBJ1-6	CASSRQGGSPLHF	TGTGCCAGCAGCCGACAGGGTGGTTCACCCCTCCACTTT
18	TRBD1	TRBV3-1	many	TRBJ1-5	CASSQDLSGTGQGQPQHF	TGTGCCAGCAGCCAAGATCTTTCGGGGACAGGGCAGGGTCAGCCCCAGCATTTT
12	NA	TRBV7-8	many	TRBJ2-7	CASSPSWDEQYF	TGTGCCAGCAGCCCGTCCTGGGACGAGCAGTACTTC
17	NA	TRBV16	NA	TRBJ1-3	CASGQSPGSNHGNTIYF	TGTGCCAGCGGCCAGAGTCCGGGGAGCAACCACGGAAACACCATATATTTT
13	NA	TRBV5-1	many	TRBJ2-2	CASSSTDTGELFF	TGCGCCAGCAGCTCAACAGATACCGGGGAGCTGTTTTTT
13	NA	TRBV20-1	many	TRBJ2-3	CSARVGGTDTQYF	TGCAGTGCTAGAGTCGGCGGGACAGATACGCAGTATTTT
20	NA	TRBV5-1	once	TRBJ2-5	CASSPEGARTMIPMGETQYF	TGCGCCAGCAGCCCGGAGGGCGCCAGGACCATGATCCCTATGGGGGAGACCCAGTACTTC
17	TRBD2	TRBV11-2	NA	TRBJ2-1	CASSQGTSGSFDNEQFF	TGTGCCAGCAGCCAAGGCACTAGCGGGAGTTTCGACAATGAGCAGTTCTTC
14	NA	TRBV9	NA	TRBJ2-5	CASSVGNSGETQYF	TGTGCCAGCAGCGTAGGTAATAGCGGAGAGACCCAGTACTTC
15	NA	TRBV6-2/TRBV6-3	many	TRBJ2-3	CASSERNYLTDTQYF	TGTGCCAGCAGTGAAAGGAACTACCTCACAGATACGCAGTATTTT
13	NA	TRBV4-1	many	TRBJ1-1	CASSQEAGNEAFF	TGCGCCAGCAGCCAAGAGGCGGGGAATGAAGCTTTCTTT
15	TRBD1	TRBV12-3/TRBV12-4	many	TRBJ1-2	CASSALGQGIDGYTF	TGTGCCAGCAGTGCCTTGGGACAGGGGATTGATGGCTACACCTTC
14	NA	TRBV25-1	many	TRBJ1-1	CASGSLAENTEAFF	TGTGCCAGCGGGAGCCTGGCGGAAAACACTGAAGCTTTCTTT
13	NA	TRBV2	many	TRBJ1-2	CASNRVERDGYTF	TGTGCCAGCAACAGGGTCGAGAGAGATGGCTACACCTTC
13	NA	TRBV30	many	TRBJ2-5	CAWSVGLQETQYF	TGTGCCTGGAGTGTGGGACTGCAAGAGACCCAGTACTTC
16	TRBD2	TRBV15	many	TRBJ2-2	CATSRLLAGRTGELFF	TGTGCCACCAGCAGATTACTAGCGGGCCGCACCGGGGAGCTGTTTTTT
16	TRBD1	TRBV24-1	many	TRBJ1-2	CATSDAGQGAFRGYTF	TGTGCCACCAGTGATGCGGGACAGGGGGCGTTTCGCGGCTACACCTTC